The rows below give T cell receptor beta chains drawn from one sample of a study of CD8+ T cells in alopecia areata. Here immunoSEQ multiplex PCR was the method, and the copy in TCRdb shows in-frame clones only, minus some. Of tens of thousands of clones detected, about two thirds appear once; the ten largest clones hold about 20%. Sequencing was done on a sample of NKG2D-high CD8+ T cells sorted from blood. These receptors originate from a human donor with alopecia areata. Both conserved end residues are part of each CDR3. A D gene is named only where the DNA matches it firmly. Only part of the rows carry a size: once, few, many, or a class if the clone is expanded.

cdr3_nt: TGCGCCAGCAGCCCGCATGAAATGACAGGGGGCGGGGACATTCAGTACTTC; cdr3_aa: CASSPHEMTGGGDIQYF; v_call: TRBV5-1; clone_size: .; j_call: TRBJ2-4; d_call: TRBD1
cdr3_nt: TGTGCCAGCAGCCTAATGCAGGGTATACCCGTCGATGAGCAGTTCTTC; cdr3_aa: CASSLMQGIPVDEQFF; v_call: TRBV7-8; clone_size: .; j_call: TRBJ2-1; d_call: .
cdr3_nt: TGTGCCAGCAGCTTAGTGGTCCACCCCTACGAGCAGTACTTC; cdr3_aa: CASSLVVHPYEQYF; v_call: TRBV7-2; clone_size: few; j_call: TRBJ2-7; d_call: .
cdr3_nt: TGTGCCAGCAGCGTCCGTAGCGGGGGGGCCTTATCTAACAATGAGCAGTTCTTC; cdr3_aa: CASSVRSGGALSNNEQFF; v_call: TRBV7-3; clone_size: few; j_call: TRBJ2-1; d_call: TRBD2
cdr3_nt: TGTGCCAGCAGCGATGGACAACCGGGCGCAGATACGCAGTATTTT; cdr3_aa: CASSDGQPGADTQYF; v_call: TRBV7-9; clone_size: .; j_call: TRBJ2-3; d_call: .
cdr3_nt: TGTGCCAGCAGACCACTAATTGATACGCAGTATTTT; cdr3_aa: CASRPLIDTQYF; v_call: TRBV2; clone_size: .; j_call: TRBJ2-3; d_call: .
cdr3_nt: TGTGCCAGCTCACCTGGACTAGCGGGAGGAACGACCTACGAGCAGTACTTC; cdr3_aa: CASSPGLAGGTTYEQYF; v_call: TRBV18; clone_size: few; j_call: TRBJ2-7; d_call: TRBD2
cdr3_nt: TGCAGCGTCTTGGGACTAGCCAACAATGAGCAGTTCTTC; cdr3_aa: CSVLGLANNEQFF; v_call: TRBV29-1; clone_size: few; j_call: TRBJ2-1; d_call: TRBD2
cdr3_nt: TGTGCCAGCAGGGGACACCACTTACAGGGGGGCTTTAACGACGGGGAGACCCAGTACTTC; cdr3_aa: CASRGHHLQGGFNDGETQYF; v_call: TRBV27; clone_size: .; j_call: TRBJ2-5; d_call: TRBD1
cdr3_nt: TGTGCCACCAGCAGAGAAAGGGACAGGGGCATGGGGAACAATGAGCAGTTCTTC; cdr3_aa: CATSRERDRGMGNNEQFF; v_call: TRBV15; clone_size: .; j_call: TRBJ2-1; d_call: TRBD1
cdr3_nt: TGTGCCAGCAGTAGGCCGTCTGATACGCAGTATTTT; cdr3_aa: CASSRPSDTQYF; v_call: TRBV27; clone_size: .; j_call: TRBJ2-3; d_call: .
cdr3_nt: TGTGCCAGCAGTCTAGGACAGGGCCACGAGCAGTACTTC; cdr3_aa: CASSLGQGHEQYF; v_call: TRBV6-1; clone_size: .; j_call: TRBJ2-7; d_call: TRBD1
cdr3_nt: TGTGCCAGCAGCCAATCGCCGGGAGTGGTTGCCAATGAGCAGTTCTTC; cdr3_aa: CASSQSPGVVANEQFF; v_call: TRBV4-2; clone_size: few; j_call: TRBJ2-1; d_call: .
cdr3_nt: TGTGCCAGCAGTTTGGTCTTTTCCGGGACTAGCGGGGGGTCTGCCTACAATGAGCAGTTCTTC; cdr3_aa: CASSLVFSGTSGGSAYNEQFF; v_call: TRBV28; clone_size: .; j_call: TRBJ2-1; d_call: TRBD2
cdr3_nt: TGTGCCAGCAGTGAGGGGAACACCGGGGAGCTGTTTTTT; cdr3_aa: CASSEGNTGELFF; v_call: TRBV6-1; clone_size: few; j_call: TRBJ2-2; d_call: .
cdr3_nt: TGTGCCAGCAGCGCCATGGGGGGAGGCTACAATGAGCAGTTCTTC; cdr3_aa: CASSAMGGGYNEQFF; v_call: TRBV7-3; clone_size: once; j_call: TRBJ2-1; d_call: .
cdr3_nt: TGCAGCGTTGACCTTGCCGGCTCCTACGAGCAGTACTTC; cdr3_aa: CSVDLAGSYEQYF; v_call: TRBV29-1; clone_size: few; j_call: TRBJ2-7; d_call: .
cdr3_nt: TGTGCCAGCAGTTACAAACAACTGGGGAATGAGCAGTTCTTC; cdr3_aa: CASSYKQLGNEQFF; v_call: TRBV6-6; clone_size: medium-sized; j_call: TRBJ2-1; d_call: .
cdr3_nt: TGTGCCAGCAACCCTATCGGTTTGGGAGACTACGAGCAGTACTTC; cdr3_aa: CASNPIGLGDYEQYF; v_call: TRBV28; clone_size: few; j_call: TRBJ2-7; d_call: .
cdr3_nt: TGTGCCAGCAGCTCTCGCCAGGGGTCCGTCTATGGCTACACCTTC; cdr3_aa: CASSSRQGSVYGYTF; v_call: TRBV7-8; clone_size: .; j_call: TRBJ1-2; d_call: .
cdr3_nt: TGTGCCAGCAGCTTAGCGGCCGGATCCTCTGGAAACACCATATATTTT; cdr3_aa: CASSLAAGSSGNTIYF; v_call: TRBV7-2; clone_size: few; j_call: TRBJ1-3; d_call: .
cdr3_nt: TGTGCCAGCAGGAGGGACTACGGGCCGGGCGAGCAGTACTTC; cdr3_aa: CASRRDYGPGEQYF; v_call: TRBV2; clone_size: .; j_call: TRBJ2-7; d_call: TRBD2
cdr3_nt: TGTGCCAGTAGTATAGTAGGCGGGGAGCTGTTTTTT; cdr3_aa: CASSIVGGELFF; v_call: TRBV19; clone_size: .; j_call: TRBJ2-2; d_call: .
cdr3_nt: TGCGCCAGCAGCCAAGGACACACCGGCACAGATACGCAGTATTTT; cdr3_aa: CASSQGHTGTDTQYF; v_call: TRBV4-1; clone_size: .; j_call: TRBJ2-3; d_call: .
cdr3_nt: TGTGCCAGCAGCCCCGGGACAGGGGTCGAGCAGTACTTC; cdr3_aa: CASSPGTGVEQYF; v_call: TRBV9; clone_size: .; j_call: TRBJ2-7; d_call: TRBD1
cdr3_nt: TGTGCCAGCAGTGACGGGACTAGCCCGGACAATGAGCAGTTCTTC; cdr3_aa: CASSDGTSPDNEQFF; v_call: TRBV2; clone_size: few; j_call: TRBJ2-1; d_call: TRBD2
cdr3_nt: TGTGCCAGCAGCTTAGGGGCCTCCTACGAGCAGTACTTC; cdr3_aa: CASSLGASYEQYF; v_call: TRBV7-9; clone_size: .; j_call: TRBJ2-7; d_call: .
cdr3_nt: TGTGCCAGCGGTAATAGCGGGAGGGGCCTCTACAATGAGCAGTTCTTC; cdr3_aa: CASGNSGRGLYNEQFF; v_call: TRBV27; clone_size: .; j_call: TRBJ2-1; d_call: TRBD2
cdr3_nt: TGCAGCGTTTTCTCGGGGACTAACACCGGGGAGCTGTTTTTT; cdr3_aa: CSVFSGTNTGELFF; v_call: TRBV29-1; clone_size: .; j_call: TRBJ2-2; d_call: .
cdr3_nt: TGTGCCAGCAGTTCCTACCCTAACGAGCAGTACTTC; cdr3_aa: CASSSYPNEQYF; v_call: TRBV28; clone_size: .; j_call: TRBJ2-7; d_call: .
cdr3_nt: TGTGCCAGTAGCAGTACCGGGACAGGGCTCTCAGCCGAGCAGTACTTC; cdr3_aa: CASSSTGTGLSAEQYF; v_call: TRBV19; clone_size: .; j_call: TRBJ2-7; d_call: TRBD1
cdr3_nt: TGTGCCAGCAGTTTATCAGGTCTTAGCTCCTATAATTCACCCCTCCACTTT; cdr3_aa: CASSLSGLSSYNSPLHF; v_call: TRBV27; clone_size: .; j_call: TRBJ1-6; d_call: .
cdr3_nt: TGTGCCAGCAGCTTGTCCTCTTACCAGGACACTGAAGCTTTCTTT; cdr3_aa: CASSLSSYQDTEAFF; v_call: TRBV5-4; clone_size: .; j_call: TRBJ1-1; d_call: .
cdr3_nt: TGTGCCAGCACCCCGGGAATCTTCACAGATACGCAGTATTTT; cdr3_aa: CASTPGIFTDTQYF; v_call: TRBV28; clone_size: .; j_call: TRBJ2-3; d_call: .
cdr3_nt: TGTGCCTGGGGCGGGGGCGGCGAGCAGTACTTC; cdr3_aa: CAWGGGGEQYF; v_call: TRBV30; clone_size: few; j_call: TRBJ2-7; d_call: .
cdr3_nt: TGTGCCAGTAAAGAACAGGGGAACACTGAAGCTTTCTTT; cdr3_aa: CASKEQGNTEAFF; v_call: TRBV19; clone_size: .; j_call: TRBJ1-1; d_call: .
cdr3_nt: TGCAGCGTCGACGGGGGTAGCTCCTACGAGCAGTACTTC; cdr3_aa: CSVDGGSSYEQYF; v_call: TRBV29-1; clone_size: few; j_call: TRBJ2-7; d_call: .
cdr3_nt: TGTGCCAGCAGCTTAAGTGACCCGAATCAGCCCCAGCATTTT; cdr3_aa: CASSLSDPNQPQHF; v_call: TRBV7-9; clone_size: .; j_call: TRBJ1-5; d_call: .
cdr3_nt: TGCGCCAGCAGCTTGGCCAGGGATGGCTACACCTTC; cdr3_aa: CASSLARDGYTF; v_call: TRBV5-1; clone_size: .; j_call: TRBJ1-2; d_call: .
cdr3_nt: TGTGCCAGCAGCCTGGGACAGGGATTTTACGGTACGCAGTATTTT; cdr3_aa: CASSLGQGFYGTQYF; v_call: TRBV5-6; clone_size: .; j_call: TRBJ2-3; d_call: TRBD1
cdr3_nt: TGCAGTGGGCTGAACACCGGGGAGCTGTTTTTT; cdr3_aa: CSGLNTGELFF; v_call: TRBV20-1; clone_size: .; j_call: TRBJ2-2; d_call: .
cdr3_nt: TGTGCCAGCAGCTTAGTTGACAGCGATAGCACAGATACGCAGTATTTT; cdr3_aa: CASSLVDSDSTDTQYF; v_call: TRBV13; clone_size: .; j_call: TRBJ2-3; d_call: .
cdr3_nt: TGTGCCAGCAGTTTACAGAACACCGGGGAGCTGTTTTTT; cdr3_aa: CASSLQNTGELFF; v_call: TRBV28; clone_size: few; j_call: TRBJ2-2; d_call: .